This T cell receptor (beta chain) was found in a study of blood T cell repertoires in COVID-19. Generated by immunoSEQ multiplex PCR, the TCRdb table keeps only in-frame clones and is missing some. The table has roughly 170,000 clones, around 67% seen once. V lost 6 bases and J lost 5, with 14 bases in between. Looked up from germline, CDR1 is LNHDA and CDR2 is SQIVND (reference sequence). The CDR3 runs to 14 residues. Sequenced sample: peripheral blood. This sequence was found in an elderly woman with acute or convalescent COVID-19. The chain uses TRBV19 and TRBJ1-5; a weak D match, TRBD1 (5 bases). The CDR3 DNA is TGTGCCAGTAGCTCCCGACAGTTTGATCAGCCCCAGCATTTT. This encodes CASSSRQFDQPQHF.